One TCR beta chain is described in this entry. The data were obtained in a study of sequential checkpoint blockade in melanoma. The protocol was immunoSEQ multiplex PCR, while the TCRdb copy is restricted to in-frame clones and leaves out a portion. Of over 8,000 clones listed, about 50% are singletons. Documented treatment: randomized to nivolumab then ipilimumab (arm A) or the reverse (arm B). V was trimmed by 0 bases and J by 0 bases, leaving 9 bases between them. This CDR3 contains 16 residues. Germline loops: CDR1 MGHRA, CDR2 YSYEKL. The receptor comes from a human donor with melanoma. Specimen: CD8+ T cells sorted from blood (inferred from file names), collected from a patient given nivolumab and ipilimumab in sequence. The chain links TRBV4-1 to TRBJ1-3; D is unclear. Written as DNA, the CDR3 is TGCGCCAGCAGCCAAGATTTTGCGAGCTCTGGAAACACCATATATTTT. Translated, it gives CASSQDFASSGNTIYF.